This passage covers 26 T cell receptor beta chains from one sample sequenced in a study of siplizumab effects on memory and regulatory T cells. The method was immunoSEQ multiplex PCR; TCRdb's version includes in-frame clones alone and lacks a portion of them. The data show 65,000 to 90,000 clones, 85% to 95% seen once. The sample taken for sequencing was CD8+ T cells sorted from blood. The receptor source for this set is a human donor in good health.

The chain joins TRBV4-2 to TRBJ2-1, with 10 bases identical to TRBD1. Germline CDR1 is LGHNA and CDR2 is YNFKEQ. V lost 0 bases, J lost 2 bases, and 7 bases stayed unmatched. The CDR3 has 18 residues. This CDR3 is CASSQEGTGDSAYNEQFF. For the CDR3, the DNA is TGTGCCAGCAGCCAAGAGGGGACAGGGGATTCTGCCTACAATGAGCAGTTCTTC.

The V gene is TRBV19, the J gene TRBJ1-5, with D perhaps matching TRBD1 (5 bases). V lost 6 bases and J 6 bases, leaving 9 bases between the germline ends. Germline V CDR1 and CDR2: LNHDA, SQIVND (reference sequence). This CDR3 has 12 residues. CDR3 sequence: CASRSGAQPQHF. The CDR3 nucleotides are TGTGCCAGTAGAAGCGGGGCTCAGCCCCAGCATTTT.

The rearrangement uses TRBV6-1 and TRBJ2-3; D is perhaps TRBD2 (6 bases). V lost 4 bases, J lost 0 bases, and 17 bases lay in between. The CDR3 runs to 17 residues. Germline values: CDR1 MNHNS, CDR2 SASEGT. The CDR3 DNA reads TGTGCCAGCAGTGTCAGCCACACCGGGACTAGCACAGATACGCAGTATTTT. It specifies CASSVSHTGTSTDTQYF.

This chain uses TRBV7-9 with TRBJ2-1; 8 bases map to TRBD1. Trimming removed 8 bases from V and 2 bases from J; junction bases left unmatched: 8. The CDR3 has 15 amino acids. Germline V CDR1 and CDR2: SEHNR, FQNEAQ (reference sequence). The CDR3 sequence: CASASRDRPYNEQFF. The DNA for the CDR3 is TGTGCCAGCGCCTCCCGGGACAGGCCCTACAATGAGCAGTTCTTC. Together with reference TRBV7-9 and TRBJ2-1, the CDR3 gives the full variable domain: DTGVSQNPRHKITKRGQNVTFRCDPISEHNRLYWYRQTLGQGPEFLTYFQNEAQLEKSRLLSDRFSAERPKGSFSTLEIQRTEQGDSAMYLCASASRDRPYNEQFFGPGTRLTVL.

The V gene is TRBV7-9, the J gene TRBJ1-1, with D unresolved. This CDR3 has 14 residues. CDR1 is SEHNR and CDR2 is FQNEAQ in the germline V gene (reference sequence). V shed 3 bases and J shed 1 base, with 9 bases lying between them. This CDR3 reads CASSLGRGNTEAFF. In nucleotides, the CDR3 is TGTGCCAGCAGCTTGGGCCGGGGGAACACTGAAGCTTTCTTT.

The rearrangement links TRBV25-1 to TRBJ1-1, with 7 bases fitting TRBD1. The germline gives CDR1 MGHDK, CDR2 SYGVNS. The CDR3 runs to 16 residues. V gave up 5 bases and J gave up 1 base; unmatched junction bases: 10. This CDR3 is CASSTGERVQNTEAFF. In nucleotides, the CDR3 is TGTGCCAGCAGTACAGGGGAGAGGGTCCAGAACACTGAAGCTTTCTTT.

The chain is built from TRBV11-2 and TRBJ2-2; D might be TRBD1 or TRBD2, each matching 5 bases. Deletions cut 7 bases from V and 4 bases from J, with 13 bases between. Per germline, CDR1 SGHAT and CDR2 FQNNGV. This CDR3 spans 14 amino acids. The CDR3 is CASTQLGVTGELFF. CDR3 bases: TGTGCCAGCACCCAATTGGGGGTCACCGGGGAGCTGTTTTTT. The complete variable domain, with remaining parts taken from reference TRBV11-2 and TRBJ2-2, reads EAGVAQSPRYKIIEKRQSVAFWCNPISGHATLYWYQQILGQGPKLLIQFQNNGVVDDSQLPKDRFSAERLKGVDSTLKIQPAKLEDSAVYLCASTQLGVTGELFFGEGSRLTVL.

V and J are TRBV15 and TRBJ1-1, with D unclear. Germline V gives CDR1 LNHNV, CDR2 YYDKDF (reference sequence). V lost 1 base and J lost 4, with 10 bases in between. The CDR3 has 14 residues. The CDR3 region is CATSRVPGGTEAFF. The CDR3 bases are TGTGCCACCAGCAGAGTTCCTGGCGGCACTGAAGCTTTCTTT.

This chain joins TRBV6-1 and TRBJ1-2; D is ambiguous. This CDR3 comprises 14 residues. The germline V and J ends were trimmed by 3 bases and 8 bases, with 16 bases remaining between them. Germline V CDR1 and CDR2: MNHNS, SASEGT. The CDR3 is CASSDVGSETGYTF. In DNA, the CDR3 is TGTGCCAGCAGTGATGTCGGCAGTGAGACCGGCTACACCTTC.

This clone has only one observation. The CDR3 spells CASSQNTGGGGYTF. CDR3 sequence (DNA): TGCGCCAGCAGCCAAAACACCGGGGGAGGTGGCTACACCTTC. The genes are TRBV4-3 and TRBJ1-2; possible D gene TRBD1, 5 bases. V gave up 2 bases and J gave up 7 bases, with 14 bases separating them. CDR1 and CDR2 (germline): LGHNA, YSLEER. This CDR3 has 14 amino acids.

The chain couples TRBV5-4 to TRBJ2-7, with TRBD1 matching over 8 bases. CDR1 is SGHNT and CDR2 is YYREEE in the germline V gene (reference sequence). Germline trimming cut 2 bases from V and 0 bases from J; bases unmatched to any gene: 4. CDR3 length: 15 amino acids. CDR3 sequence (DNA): TGTGCCAGCAGCTTCGGGGACAGGAGCTCCTACGAGCAGTACTTC. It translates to CASSFGDRSSYEQYF. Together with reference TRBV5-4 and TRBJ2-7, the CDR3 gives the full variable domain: ETGVTQSPTHLIKTRGQQVTLRCSSQSGHNTVSWYQQALGQGPQFIFQYYREEENGRGNFPPRFSGLQFPNYSSELNVNALELDDSALYLCASSFGDRSSYEQYFGPGTRLTVT.

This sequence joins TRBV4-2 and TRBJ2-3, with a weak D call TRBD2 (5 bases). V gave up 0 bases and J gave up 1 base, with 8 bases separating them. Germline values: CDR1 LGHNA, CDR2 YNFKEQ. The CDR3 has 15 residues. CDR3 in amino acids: CASSQDLRGTDTQYF. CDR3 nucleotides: TGTGCCAGCAGCCAAGATCTGCGGGGCACAGATACGCAGTATTTT.

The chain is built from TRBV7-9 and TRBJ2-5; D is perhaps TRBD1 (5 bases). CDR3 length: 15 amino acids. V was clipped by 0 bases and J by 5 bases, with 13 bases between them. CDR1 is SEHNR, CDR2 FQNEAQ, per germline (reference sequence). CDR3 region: CASSLAKGPRETQYF. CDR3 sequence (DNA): TGTGCCAGCAGCTTAGCTAAGGGGCCGCGGGAGACCCAGTACTTC.

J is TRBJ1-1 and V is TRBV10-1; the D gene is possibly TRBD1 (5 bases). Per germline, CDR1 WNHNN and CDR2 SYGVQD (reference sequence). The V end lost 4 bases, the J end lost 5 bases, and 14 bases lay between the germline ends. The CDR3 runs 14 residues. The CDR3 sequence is CASSGGDVSTEAFF. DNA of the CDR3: TGCGCCAGCAGTGGAGGGGATGTTAGTACTGAAGCTTTCTTT.

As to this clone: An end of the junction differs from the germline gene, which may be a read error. CDR3 in DNA: TGTGCCAGCAGTTTAGCTGGGGCTAGCGGGGGGGCGGCTGAGCAGTTCTTC. As protein: CASSLAGASGGAAEQFF. The V and J genes are TRBV7-9 and TRBJ2-1, with 12 positions matching TRBD2. Germline values: CDR1 SEHNR, CDR2 FQNEAQ (reference sequence). The CDR3 is made up of 17 amino acids.

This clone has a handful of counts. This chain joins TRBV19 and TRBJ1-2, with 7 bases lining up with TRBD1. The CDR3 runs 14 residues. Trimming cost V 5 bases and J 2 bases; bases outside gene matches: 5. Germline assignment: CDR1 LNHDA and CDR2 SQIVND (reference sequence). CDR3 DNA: TGTGCCAGTAGTCCATCGACAGGGAACTATGGCTACACCTTC. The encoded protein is CASSPSTGNYGYTF.

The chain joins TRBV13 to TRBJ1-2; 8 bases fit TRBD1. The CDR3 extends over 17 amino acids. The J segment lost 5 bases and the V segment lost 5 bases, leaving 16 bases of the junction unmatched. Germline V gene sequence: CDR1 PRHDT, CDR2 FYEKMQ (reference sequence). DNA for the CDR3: TGTGCCAGCAGCCTTAGCAGGGCAGGGGGCGCTTCTTATGGCTACACCTTC. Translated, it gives CASSLSRAGGASYGYTF. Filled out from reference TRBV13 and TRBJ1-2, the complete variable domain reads AAGVIQSPRHLIKEKRETATLKCYPIPRHDTVYWYQQGPGQDPQFLISFYEKMQSDKGSIPDRFSAQQFSDYHSELNMSSLELGDSALYFCASSLSRAGGASYGYTFGSGTRLTVV.

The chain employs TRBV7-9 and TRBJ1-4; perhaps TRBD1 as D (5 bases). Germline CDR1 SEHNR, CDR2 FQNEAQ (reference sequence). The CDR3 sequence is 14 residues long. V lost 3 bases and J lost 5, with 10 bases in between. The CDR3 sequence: CASSLGTENEKLFF. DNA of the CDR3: TGTGCCAGCAGCTTGGGGACGGAGAATGAAAAACTGTTTTTT. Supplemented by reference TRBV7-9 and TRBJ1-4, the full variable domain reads DTGVSQNPRHKITKRGQNVTFRCDPISEHNRLYWYRQTLGQGPEFLTYFQNEAQLEKSRLLSDRFSAERPKGSFSTLEIQRTEQGDSAMYLCASSLGTENEKLFFGSGTQLSVL.

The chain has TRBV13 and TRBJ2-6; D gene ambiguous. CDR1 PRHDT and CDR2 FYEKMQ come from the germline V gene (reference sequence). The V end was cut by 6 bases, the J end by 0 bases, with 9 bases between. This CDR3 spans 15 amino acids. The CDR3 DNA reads TGTGCCAGCAGTTGGTTGGGCTCTGGGGCCAACGTCCTGACTTTC. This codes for CASSWLGSGANVLTF.

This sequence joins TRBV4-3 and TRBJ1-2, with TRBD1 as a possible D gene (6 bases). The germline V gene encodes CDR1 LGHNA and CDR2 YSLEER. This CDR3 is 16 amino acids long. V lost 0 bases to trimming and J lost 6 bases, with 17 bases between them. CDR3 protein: CASSQDGRGFGNGYTF. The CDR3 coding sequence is TGCGCCAGCAGCCAAGACGGGAGGGGGTTCGGAAATGGCTACACCTTC.

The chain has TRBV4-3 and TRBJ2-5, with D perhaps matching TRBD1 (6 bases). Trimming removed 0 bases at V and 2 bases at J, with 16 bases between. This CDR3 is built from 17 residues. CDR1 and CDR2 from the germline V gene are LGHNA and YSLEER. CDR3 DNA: TGCGCCAGCAGCCAAGATCCAGAGACAGGAAGTCAAGAGACCCAGTACTTC. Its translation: CASSQDPETGSQETQYF.

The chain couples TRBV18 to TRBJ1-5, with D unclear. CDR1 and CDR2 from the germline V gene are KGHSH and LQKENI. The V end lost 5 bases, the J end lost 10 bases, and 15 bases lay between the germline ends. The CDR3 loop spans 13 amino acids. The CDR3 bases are TGTGCCAGCTCAGGTGACTCAGGTGGACCCCAGCATTTT. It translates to CASSGDSGGPQHF.

This CDR3 is CASSLVGAPYEQYF. CDR3 nucleotides: TGTGCCAGCAGCTTAGTGGGGGCTCCCTACGAGCAGTACTTC. This chain joins TRBV11-3 and TRBJ2-7, with D possibly TRBD1 on 6 matching bases. The CDR3 is 14 residues long. V was pared by 1 base and J by 2 bases, with 9 bases between. Looked up from germline, CDR1 is SGHNT and CDR2 is YENEEA.

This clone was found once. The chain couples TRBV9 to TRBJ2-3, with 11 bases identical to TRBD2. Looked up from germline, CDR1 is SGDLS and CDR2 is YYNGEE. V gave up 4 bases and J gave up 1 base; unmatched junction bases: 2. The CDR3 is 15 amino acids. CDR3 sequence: CASSYSGGGTDTQYF. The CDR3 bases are TGTGCCAGCAGCTATAGCGGGGGGGGCACAGATACGCAGTATTTT.

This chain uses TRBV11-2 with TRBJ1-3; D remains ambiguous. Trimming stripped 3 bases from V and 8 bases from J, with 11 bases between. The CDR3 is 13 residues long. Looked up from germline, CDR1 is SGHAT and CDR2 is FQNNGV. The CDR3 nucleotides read TGTGCCAGCAGCTTCCCGGCCTTCGACACCATATATTTT. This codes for CASSFPAFDTIYF.

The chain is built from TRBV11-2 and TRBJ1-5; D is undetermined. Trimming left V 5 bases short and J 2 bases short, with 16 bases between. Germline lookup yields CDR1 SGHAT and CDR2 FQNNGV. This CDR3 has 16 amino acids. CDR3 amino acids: CASSPETGNGNQPQHF. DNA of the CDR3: TGTGCCAGCAGCCCGGAGACTGGGAACGGCAATCAGCCCCAGCATTTT.